This T cell receptor (beta chain) was profiled in a study of blood T cell repertoires in COVID-19. Turning to the study itself: Samples of COVID-19 (acute and convalescent) were obtained from the United States, Italy and Spain. PBMCs, B-cell-depleted T cells, or T cells were the source of the cDNA or gDNA that made up the material.

Trimming took 5 bases from V and 6 from J; bases not matched to a gene: 5. Germline V gene sequence: CDR1 MNHEY, CDR2 SMNVEV (reference sequence). CDR3 length equals 14 residues. Using immunoSEQ multiplex PCR, the repertoire was profiled, and TCRdb retains in-frame clones only, with some absent. The data contain over 200,000 clones, around 85% of them singletons. The sample was peripheral blood. The chain combines TRBV27 with TRBJ1-5; TRBD1 matches at 9 bases. This TCR was sampled from a woman over 75 with acute or convalescent COVID-19. CDR3 bases: TGTGCCAGCAGTAAACAGGGGGCGGGTCAGCCCCAGCATTTT. As protein: CASSKQGAGQPQHF.